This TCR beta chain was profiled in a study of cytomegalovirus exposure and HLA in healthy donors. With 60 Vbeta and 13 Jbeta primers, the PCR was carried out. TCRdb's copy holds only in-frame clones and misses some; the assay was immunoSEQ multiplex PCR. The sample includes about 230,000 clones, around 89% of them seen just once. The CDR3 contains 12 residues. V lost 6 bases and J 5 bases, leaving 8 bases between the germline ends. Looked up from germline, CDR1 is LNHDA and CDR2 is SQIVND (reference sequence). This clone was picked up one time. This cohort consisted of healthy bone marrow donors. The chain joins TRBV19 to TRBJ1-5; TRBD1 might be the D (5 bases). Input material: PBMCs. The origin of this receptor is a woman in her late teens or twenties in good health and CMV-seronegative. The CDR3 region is CASSDSHQPQHF. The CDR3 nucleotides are TGTGCCAGTAGCGACAGTCATCAGCCCCAGCATTTT. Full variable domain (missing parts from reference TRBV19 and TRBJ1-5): DGGITQSPKYLFRKEGQNVTLSCEQNLNHDAMYWYRQDPGQGLRLIYYSQIVNDFQKGDIAEGYSVSREKKESFPLTVTSAQKNPTAFYLCASSDSHQPQHFGDGTRLSIL.